Below, 32 T cell receptor beta chains from the same sample are listed, as sequenced in a study of cytotoxic CD8 clonotypes in ibrutinib-treated CLL. Clones were sequenced by immunoSEQ multiplex PCR, and TCRdb holds only the in-frame ones, with some missing. This table holds roughly 130,000 clones, 79% found once. Here the sequenced sample was PBMCs, taken after 12 months of ibrutinib treatment. These receptor sequences come from a human donor with chronic lymphocytic leukemia.

The V gene is TRBV14, the J gene TRBJ1-1; the D gene is possibly TRBD1 (6 bases). The CDR3 loop spans 14 amino acids. CDR1 and CDR2 (germline): SGHDN, FVKESK. V gave up 3 bases and J gave up 4 bases, with 12 bases separating them. This CDR3 is CASSHRGWGTEAFF. The DNA for the CDR3 is TGTGCCAGCAGCCACAGGGGATGGGGCACTGAAGCTTTCTTT.

The rearrangement uses TRBV7-3 and TRBJ1-1, with D hard to call. The CDR3 is made up of 12 amino acids. Trimming pared 3 bases from V and 2 bases from J, leaving 4 bases between. The germline CDR1 and CDR2 sequences are SGHTA and FQGTGA. The CDR3 loop reads CASSLSNTEAFF. The CDR3, as DNA: TGTGCCAGCAGCTTGAGTAACACTGAAGCTTTCTTT. The full variable domain, its missing parts supplied by reference TRBV7-3 and TRBJ1-1, is GAGVSQTPSNKVTEKGKYVELRCDPISGHTALYWYRQSLGQGPEFLIYFQGTGAADDSGLPNDRFFAVRPEGSVSTLKIQRTERGDSAVYLCASSLSNTEAFFGQGTRLTVV.

This clone was detected only a few times. The CDR3 sequence: CASSPRTGYYEQYF. CDR3 in DNA: TGTGCCAGCAGTCCCCGGACAGGGTACTACGAGCAGTACTTC. The chain has TRBV6-5 and TRBJ2-7; 8 bases are shared with TRBD1. Per the germline V gene, CDR1 is MNHEY and CDR2 is SVGAGI. V gave up 5 bases and J gave up 3 bases; unmatched junction bases: 6. The CDR3 consists of 14 residues.

The CDR3 DNA follows: TGCGCCAGCAGCCCCGGACTAGCGGGAGTTCGCACCGGGGAGCTGTTTTTT. The encoded protein is CASSPGLAGVRTGELFF. V and J are TRBV4-3 and TRBJ2-2, with 13 positions matching TRBD2. The length of the CDR3 is 17 residues. Germline values: CDR1 LGHNA, CDR2 YSLEER. The J segment lost 4 bases and the V segment lost 4 bases, leaving 6 bases of the junction unmatched.

V and J are TRBV18 and TRBJ1-3; TRBD1 agrees at 9 bases. The CDR3 totals 16 residues. Per the germline V gene, CDR1 is KGHSH and CDR2 is LQKENI. The ends lost 6 bases at V and 2 bases at J; junction bases unmatched: 8. CDR3 amino acids: CASSENRGQAGNTIYF. The CDR3 coding sequence is TGTGCCAGCTCGGAAAACAGGGGGCAAGCTGGAAACACCATATATTTT.

This chain connects TRBV18 to TRBJ2-1, with D uncertain. CDR3 length: 15 residues. Trimming shortened V by 6 bases and J by 2 bases, and 14 bases separated the two germline ends. The germline CDR1 and CDR2 sequences are KGHSH and LQKENI. The CDR3: CASSKSLAPYNEQFF. The CDR3 nucleotides are TGTGCCAGCTCGAAATCTTTGGCCCCCTACAATGAGCAGTTCTTC. Filled out from reference TRBV18 and TRBJ2-1, the complete variable domain reads NAGVMQNPRHLVRRRGQEARLRCSPMKGHSHVYWYRQLPEEGLKFMVYLQKENIIDESGMPKERFSAEFPKEGPSILRIQQVVRGDSAAYFCASSKSLAPYNEQFFGPGTRLTVL.

V and J are TRBV10-3 and TRBJ2-3; the match to TRBD2 covers 7 bases. Germline trimming cut 2 bases from V and 4 bases from J; bases unmatched to any gene: 9. The CDR3 sequence is 16 residues long. Germline lookup yields CDR1 ENHRY and CDR2 SYGVKD. The CDR3 DNA is TGTGCCATCAGTGAGAGGACTAGTGCGGGGGCAGATACGCAGTATTTT. As protein: CAISERTSAGADTQYF.

This clone was seen only a few times. This rearrangement joins TRBV30 to TRBJ1-2; TRBD1 matches 11 bases. The junction had 8 bases not matched to a gene; V was cut back by 2 bases and J by 6 bases. This CDR3 is 15 amino acids long. CDR1 and CDR2 from the germline V gene are GTSNPN and SVGIG (reference sequence). CDR3 sequence: CAWSYLGQGADGYTF. In nucleotides, the CDR3 is TGTGCCTGGAGTTACCTTGGACAGGGGGCTGATGGCTACACCTTC.

J is TRBJ1-5 and V is TRBV28, with D possibly TRBD1 on 5 matching bases. The ends were cut back, 2 bases at V and 6 bases at J, with 14 bases in the middle. This CDR3 has 15 amino acids. In germline, CDR1 is MDHEN, CDR2 SYDVKM. The CDR3: CASSLLGRDRQPQHF. DNA of the CDR3: TGTGCCAGCAGTTTACTAGGCAGGGATCGTCAGCCCCAGCATTTT.

This sequence joins TRBV6-5 and TRBJ1-2; D perhaps matches TRBD1 (5 bases). Looked up from germline, CDR1 is MNHEY and CDR2 is SVGAGI. CDR3 length: 15 amino acids. The V end was cut by 2 bases, the J end by 8 bases, with 18 bases between. The CDR3 loop reads CASSYGGEPGEGYTF. Written as DNA, the CDR3 is TGTGCCAGCAGTTACGGGGGGGAACCCGGCGAGGGCTACACCTTC.

This chain joins TRBV2 and TRBJ2-3; TRBD2 might be the D (5 bases). The V end lost 8 bases, the J end lost 0 bases, and 15 bases lay between the germline ends. This CDR3 is built from 15 residues. CDR1 is SNHLY and CDR2 is FYNNEI in the germline V gene. The CDR3 nucleotides are TGTGCCAGCGGCCAAGCGGATACTAGCACAGATACGCAGTATTTT. Its protein is CASGQADTSTDTQYF.

The V call is TRBV4-1, the J call TRBJ2-2, with 10 bases aligning to TRBD2. J lost 0 bases, V lost 2 bases, and 6 bases had no gene match. CDR1 and CDR2 (germline): MGHRA, YSYEKL. The CDR3 contains 18 residues. CDR3 DNA: TGCGCCAGCAGCCAACTTCTAGCGGGAGCCACGAACACCGGGGAGCTGTTTTTT. Amino acids: CASSQLLAGATNTGELFF.

The chain carries TRBV30 and TRBJ2-4, with TRBD2 identical over 10 bases. V shed 2 bases, J shed 9 bases, and the junction held 10 bases outside the gene matches. The CDR3 is made up of 15 amino acids. Germline CDR1 and CDR2: GTSNPN and SVGIG (reference sequence). The CDR3 DNA is TGTGCCTGGAGTCGGATAGCGGGAGGAGGTATCATTCAGTACTTC. It is translated as CAWSRIAGGGIIQYF. Combining the CDR3 with reference TRBV30 and TRBJ2-4 gives the whole variable domain SQTIHQWPATLVQPVGSPLSLECTVEGTSNPNLYWYRQAAGRGLQLLFYSVGIGQISSEVPQNLSASRPQDRQFILSSKKLLLSDSGFYLCAWSRIAGGGIIQYFGAGTRLSVL.

V and J are TRBV7-3 and TRBJ2-1, with 9 bases lining up with TRBD1. The germline V gene encodes CDR1 SGHTA and CDR2 FQGTGA. Trimming removed 5 bases from V and 6 bases from J; junction bases left unmatched: 5. This CDR3 contains 14 residues. The CDR3 region has the DNA TGTGCCAGCAGCCTGGGACAGGGAACCAATGAGCAGTTCTTC. Translation: CASSLGQGTNEQFF.

This chain links TRBV5-6 with TRBJ2-1, with a possible D match to TRBD2 (6 bases). Between the trimmed V and J ends, which lost 1 base and 6 bases, there was a span of 14 bases. Germline V lookup: CDR1 SGHDT, CDR2 YYEEEE. CDR3 length equals 15 residues. The CDR3 loop reads CASSLIERRGNEQFF. CDR3 in DNA: TGTGCCAGCAGCTTGATCGAGCGGAGGGGCAATGAGCAGTTCTTC.

The chain employs TRBV2 and TRBJ1-2; D uncertain. Trimming took off 4 bases at V and 1 base at J, with 4 bases between the two ends. The CDR3 runs 12 residues. The germline CDR1 and CDR2 sequences are SNHLY and FYNNEI. The CDR3 DNA reads TGTGCCAGCAGTGGAAGTAACTATGGCTACACCTTC. This translates into CASSGSNYGYTF.

The CDR3 coding sequence is TGTGCCAGCAGGTTAAACGGGGATACGCAGTATTTT. It codes for CASRLNGDTQYF. The rearrangement uses TRBV7-9 and TRBJ2-3; D is uncertain. The germline CDR1 and CDR2 sequences are SEHNR and FQNEAQ (reference sequence). Trimming shortened V by 6 bases and J by 6 bases, and 10 bases separated the two germline ends. The CDR3 totals 12 residues. Together with reference TRBV7-9 and TRBJ2-3, the CDR3 gives the full variable domain: DTGVSQNPRHKITKRGQNVTFRCDPISEHNRLYWYRQTLGQGPEFLTYFQNEAQLEKSRLLSDRFSAERPKGSFSTLEIQRTEQGDSAMYLCASRLNGDTQYFGPGTRLTVL.

CDR3 sequence (DNA): TGTGCCTGGAGTGTAACAGGGGAGGCCTACGAGCAGTACTTC. This encodes CAWSVTGEAYEQYF. The rearrangement uses TRBV30 and TRBJ2-7, with a possible D match to TRBD1 (7 bases). Germline-derived CDR1 and CDR2 are GTSNPN and SVGIG (reference sequence). The CDR3 has 14 amino acids. V lost 0 bases to trimming and J lost 2 bases, with 11 bases between them. Full variable domain (outside the CDR3, taken from reference TRBV30 and TRBJ2-7): SQTIHQWPATLVQPVGSPLSLECTVEGTSNPNLYWYRQAAGRGLQLLFYSVGIGQISSEVPQNLSASRPQDRQFILSSKKLLLSDSGFYLCAWSVTGEAYEQYFGPGTRLTVT.

V and J are TRBV27 and TRBJ2-7; D possibly corresponds to TRBD2 (6 bases). Trimming cost V 5 bases and J 0 bases, with 14 bases left between them. The germline CDR1 and CDR2 sequences are MNHEY and SMNVEV (reference sequence). The CDR3 has 15 amino acids. CDR3 loop: CASSLTSSVSYEQYF. The CDR3 DNA sequence: TGTGCCAGCAGTCTCACTTCTAGCGTCTCCTACGAGCAGTACTTC.

The genes are TRBV2 and TRBJ2-1; TRBD2 might be the D (6 bases). This CDR3 is 17 amino acids long. The germline gives CDR1 SNHLY, CDR2 FYNNEI. V was shortened by 6 bases and J by 0 bases, with 18 bases between the two germline ends. The CDR3 sequence: CASRPRLVWSSYNEQFF. The CDR3 coding sequence is TGTGCCAGCAGACCAAGACTAGTTTGGAGCTCCTACAATGAGCAGTTCTTC.

The chain couples TRBV2 to TRBJ1-1; D gene ambiguous. This CDR3 has 13 residues. CDR1 and CDR2 (germline): SNHLY, FYNNEI. Trimming removed 3 bases from V and 5 bases from J, with 10 bases in between. CDR3 in amino acids: CASSEAGGTEAFF. CDR3 bases: TGTGCCAGCAGTGAGGCAGGCGGAACTGAAGCTTTCTTT.

This clone was observed a single time. The CDR3, as DNA: TGTGCCAGCAGCCGTCCGGGTGGCCATAGCACAGATACGCAGTATTTT. It is translated as CASSRPGGHSTDTQYF. This chain connects TRBV11-1 to TRBJ2-3; no clear D gene. The germline gives CDR1 SGHAT, CDR2 FQDESV (reference sequence). This CDR3 is 16 amino acids long. V was clipped by 5 bases and J by 0 bases, with 15 bases between them.

The chain combines TRBV7-2 with TRBJ1-2; D is uncertain. The germline V gene encodes CDR1 SGHTA and CDR2 FQGNSA. This CDR3 is 15 amino acids long. Trimming shortened V by 1 base and J by 3 bases, and 12 bases separated the two germline ends. CDR3 nucleotide sequence: TGTGCCAGCAGCTTAGATGTCCCAGGATACTATGGCTACACCTTC. This codes for CASSLDVPGYYGYTF.

The V call is TRBV19, the J call TRBJ1-2; 9 bases are a match to TRBD1. The length of the CDR3 is 15 residues. The V gene's germline CDR1 is LNHDA and CDR2 SQIVND (reference sequence). Losses at the gene ends were 5 bases for V and 2 bases for J; bases not matched to a gene: 6. The CDR3: CASSRDGTGNYGYTF. As DNA, the CDR3 is TGTGCCAGTAGTCGCGACGGGACAGGGAACTATGGCTACACCTTC.

This rearrangement joins TRBV4-3 to TRBJ2-7; 8 nucleotides line up with TRBD2. V lost 4 bases to trimming and J lost 2 bases; unmatched junction nucleotides: 4. There are 14 residues in the CDR3. CDR1 LGHNA and CDR2 YSLEER come from the germline V gene. Here the CDR3 reads CASSPGTRTYEQYF. CDR3 nucleotide sequence: TGCGCCAGCAGCCCCGGGACTAGGACCTACGAGCAGTACTTC.

The chain recombines TRBV30 with TRBJ2-2; 9 nucleotides match TRBD2. Losses at the gene ends were 3 bases for V and 3 bases for J; bases not matched to a gene: 5. Looked up from germline, CDR1 is GTSNPN and CDR2 is SVGIG (reference sequence). This CDR3 is built from 15 residues. In DNA form, the CDR3 reads TGTGCCTGGAGGATACTAGCGGGTCACACCGGGGAGCTGTTTTTT. Translated: CAWRILAGHTGELFF.

The chain links TRBV5-4 to TRBJ2-2, with 7 bases fitting TRBD1. This CDR3 spans 16 amino acids. Trimming at V came to 4 bases and at J to 1 base, leaving 7 bases not matched to a gene. CDR1 is SGHNT, CDR2 YYREEE, per germline (reference sequence). In DNA form, the CDR3 reads TGTGCCAGCAGCCTCGTTAGGGGGCGGAACACCGGGGAGCTGTTTTTT. This codes for CASSLVRGRNTGELFF.

The chain links TRBV6-1 to TRBJ2-2, with TRBD2 matching over 10 bases. Germline V gene data show CDR1 as MNHNS and CDR2 as SASEGT. The V segment lost 6 bases and the J segment 6 bases; nucleotides outside the gene matches: 10. The CDR3 runs 16 residues. The CDR3 region is CASSETSGIGPGELFF. The CDR3 nucleotides are TGTGCCAGCAGCGAAACTAGCGGGATCGGGCCCGGGGAGCTGTTTTTT.

The V and J genes are TRBV28 and TRBJ1-2; D not certain. The CDR3 runs to 16 residues. Germline V gives CDR1 MDHEN, CDR2 SYDVKM. Trimming cost V 8 bases and J 2 bases, with 21 bases left between them. CDR3 sequence (DNA): TGTGCCAGCGGGGAAGCAAACAGAGGGTGGAACTATGGCTACACCTTC. Amino acid sequence: CASGEANRGWNYGYTF.

The CDR3 coding sequence is TGTGCCAGCAGTTCCCGGACTAGCGGGATTGATGAGCAGTTCTTC. It codes for CASSSRTSGIDEQFF. The chain links TRBV27 to TRBJ2-1; 12 bases line up with TRBD2. This CDR3 is built from 15 residues. CDR1 MNHEY and CDR2 SMNVEV come from the germline V gene (reference sequence). After removal of 4 bases from V and 8 bases from J, the junction contained 6 bases not matched to a gene.

The chain joins TRBV13 to TRBJ2-7; tentative D call: TRBD1 (6 bases). This CDR3 comprises 12 residues. V shed 6 bases and J shed 6 bases, with 12 bases lying between them. From germline, CDR1 is PRHDT and CDR2 FYEKMQ (reference sequence). The CDR3 DNA is TGTGCCAGCAGTCGGACAGTCTCCGAGCAGTACTTC. This codes for CASSRTVSEQYF.

The CDR3: CASSPQGDQPQHF. The DNA of the CDR3 is TGTGCCAGCTCACCCCAGGGTGATCAGCCCCAGCATTTT. The chain has TRBV18 and TRBJ1-5, with D possibly matching TRBD1 (5 bases). The CDR3 spans 13 residues. The germline gives CDR1 KGHSH, CDR2 LQKENI. V was clipped by 3 bases and J by 5 bases, with 8 bases between them.